A selection of T cell receptor beta chains follows, all from one sample in a study of molecular identifiers for immune sequencing clone quantification. TCRdb recomputed calls from the PCR reads with MiXCR, one row per CDR3 protein. The top ten hold 0.81% of the sample, which has some 320,000 distinct CDR3 sequences, about a fifth seen once. Sequencing was performed on naive CD8+ T cells from blood, with Jurkat cell RNA spiked in. The receptors come from a human donor in good health. Some libraries in this study had Jurkat cell RNA spiked in. Both conserved end residues are part of each CDR3. A D gene is named only where the DNA matches it firmly. Expanded clones get a size class; other rows say once, few or many, or leave the size out.

TRBV3-1,TRBJ1-5,NA,NA,CASSLSGGHNQPQHF,TGTGCCAGCAGCCTTTCCGGGGGCCACAATCAGCCCCAGCATTTT
TRBV7-9,TRBJ2-7,many,NA,CASSLGVRTYEQYF,TGTGCCAGCAGCTTGGGGGTTAGGACCTACGAGCAGTACTTC
TRBV27,TRBJ2-7,many,NA,CASSLYWGARENEQYF,TGTGCCAGCAGTCTATATTGGGGGGCCAGGGAGAACGAGCAGTACTTC
TRBV24-1,TRBJ2-1,NA,TRBD2,CATSDQAGGVDEQFF,TGTGCCACCAGTGATCAAGCGGGGGGCGTGGATGAGCAGTTCTTC
TRBV4-3,TRBJ1-1,many,TRBD1,CASSRRQGFGTEAFF,TGCGCCAGCAGCCGAAGACAGGGTTTTGGAACTGAAGCTTTCTTT
TRBV2,TRBJ1-1,many,NA,CASSEGQSEAFF,TGTGCCAGCAGCGAGGGACAATCCGAAGCTTTCTTT
TRBV9,TRBJ2-7,many,NA,CASSPAPQREQYF,TGTGCCAGCAGCCCCGCGCCCCAACGTGAGCAGTACTTC
TRBV9,TRBJ2-3,many,NA,CASSVAAGGTDTQYF,TGTGCCAGCAGCGTAGCGGCAGGGGGCACAGATACGCAGTATTTT
TRBV6-2/TRBV6-3,TRBJ2-3,NA,NA,CASTNPVGQVTDTQYF,TGTGCCAGCACGAACCCCGTCGGACAAGTCACAGATACGCAGTATTTT
TRBV20-1,TRBJ2-1,many,NA,CSARESSYNEQFF,TGCAGTGCTAGAGAATCTTCCTACAATGAGCAGTTCTTC
TRBV7-9,TRBJ1-4,many,NA,CASSRNPGSTNEKLFF,TGTGCCAGCAGCCGGAATCCAGGGTCGACTAATGAAAAACTGTTTTTT
TRBV12-5,TRBJ2-7,NA,NA,CASGTTESCEQYF,TGTGCTAGTGGGACGACGGAGTCCTGCGAGCAGTACTTC
TRBV19,TRBJ2-3,many,NA,CASSIGTGNTDTQYF,TGTGCCAGTAGTATAGGTACGGGTAACACAGATACGCAGTATTTT